This T cell receptor (beta chain) originates from a study of HIV-infected patients and healthy controls. This clonotype has ten or more counts. 450 to 600 ng RNA was reverse transcribed with alpha and beta constant-region primers. Using multiplexing indices, alpha and beta chain libraries were generated apart by chain-specific third strand synthesis. MiXCR, run by TCRdb on the 5' RACE reads, gives a single entry per CDR3 protein. This sample has 19,000 or so distinct CDR3 sequences, with 9.5% to 15% found just once. No cell fractionation was done, so the repertoire covers all unsorted peripheral blood T cells. The germline V and J ends were trimmed by 6 bases and 4 bases, with 12 bases remaining between them. Germline CDR1 SQVTM, CDR2 ANQGSEA. The CDR3 runs to 12 residues.

The sequenced sample consisted of blood. This clonotype was sampled from an adult in good health. The chain joins TRBV29-1 to TRBJ1-1; D remains unclear. The CDR3 here is CSVTRVLTEAFF. The CDR3 DNA follows: TGCAGCGTGACAAGGGTTCTCACTGAAGCTTTCTTT.